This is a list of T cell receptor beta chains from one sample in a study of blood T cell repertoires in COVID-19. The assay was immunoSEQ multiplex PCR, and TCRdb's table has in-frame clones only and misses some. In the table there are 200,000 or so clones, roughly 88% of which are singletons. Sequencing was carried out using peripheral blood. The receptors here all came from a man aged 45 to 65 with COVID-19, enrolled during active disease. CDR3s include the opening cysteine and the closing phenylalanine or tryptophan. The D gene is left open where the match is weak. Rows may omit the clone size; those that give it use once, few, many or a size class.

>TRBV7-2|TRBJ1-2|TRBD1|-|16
CASSPQQGATSYGYTF
TGTGCCAGCAGCCCTCAACAGGGGGCGACGAGCTATGGCTACACCTTC
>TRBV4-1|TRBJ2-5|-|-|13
CASSQGYWETQYF
TGCGCCAGCAGCCAAGGCTATTGGGAGACCCAGTACTTC
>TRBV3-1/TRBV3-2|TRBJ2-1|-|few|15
CASSQDSASHNEQFF
TGTGCCAGCAGCCAAGACAGCGCCTCACACAATGAGCAGTTCTTC
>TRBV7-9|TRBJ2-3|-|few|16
CASSLEGGGGPDTQYF
TGTGCCAGCAGCTTAGAAGGGGGTGGCGGCCCAGATACGCAGTATTTT
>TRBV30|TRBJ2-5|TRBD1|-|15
CAWGPDRGNQETQYF
TGTGCCTGGGGCCCAGACAGGGGGAACCAAGAGACCCAGTACTTC
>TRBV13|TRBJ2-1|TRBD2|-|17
CASSPASGGGLYNEQFF
TGTGCCAGCAGCCCGGCTAGCGGGGGGGGCTTATACAATGAGCAGTTCTTC
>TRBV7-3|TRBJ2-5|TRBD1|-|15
CASSLSGQGRETQYF
TGTGCCAGCAGCTTATCAGGACAGGGTCGAGAGACCCAGTACTTC
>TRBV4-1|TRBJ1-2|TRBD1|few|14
CASSPDRGRIGYTF
TGCGCCAGCAGCCCAGACAGGGGGCGGATTGGCTACACCTTC
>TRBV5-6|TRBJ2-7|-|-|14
CASSLGSGSYEQYF
TGTGCCAGCAGCTTGGGATCAGGGTCCTACGAGCAGTACTTC
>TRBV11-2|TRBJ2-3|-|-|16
CASSFSGRTSTDTQYF
TGTGCCAGCAGCTTCAGTGGCAGGACTAGCACAGATACGCAGTATTTT
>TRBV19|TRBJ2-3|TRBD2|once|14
CASSRNGGADTQYF
TGTGCCAGTAGTAGGAACGGGGGGGCGGATACGCAGTATTTT
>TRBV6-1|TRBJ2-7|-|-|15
CASSDFPGEGYEQYF
TGTGCCAGCAGTGATTTCCCAGGAGAGGGCTACGAGCAGTACTTC
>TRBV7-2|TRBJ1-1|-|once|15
CASSSQGWVATEAFF
TGTGCCAGCAGCAGTCAGGGGTGGGTGGCCACTGAAGCTTTCTTT
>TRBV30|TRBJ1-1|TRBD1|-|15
CAWSGTGAQNTEAFF
TGTGCCTGGAGTGGGACAGGGGCTCAGAACACTGAAGCTTTCTTT
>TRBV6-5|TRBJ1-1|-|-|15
CASRVKGGMNTEAFF
TGTGCCAGCAGGGTCAAGGGCGGGATGAACACTGAAGCTTTCTTT
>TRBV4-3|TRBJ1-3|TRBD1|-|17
CASSQDRQGVSGNTIYF
TGCGCCAGCAGCCAAGATCGACAGGGGGTCTCTGGAAACACCATATATTTT
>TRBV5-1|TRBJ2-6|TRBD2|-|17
CASSSSGGASGANVLTF
TGCGCCAGCAGCTCTAGCGGGGGGGCCTCTGGGGCCAACGTCCTGACTTTC
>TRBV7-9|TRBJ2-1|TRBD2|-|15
CASSLPGLELNEQFF
TGTGCCAGCAGCTTACCGGGACTAGAACTTAATGAGCAGTTCTTC
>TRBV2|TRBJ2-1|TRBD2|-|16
CASRKGGLAGDHEQFF
TGTGCCAGCAGAAAAGGGGGACTAGCGGGAGATCATGAGCAGTTCTTC
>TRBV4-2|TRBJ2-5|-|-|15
CASSQDPRGPGTQYF
TGTGCCAGCAGCCAAGATCCTAGGGGCCCAGGGACCCAGTACTTC
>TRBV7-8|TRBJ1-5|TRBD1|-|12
CASTPGGNRRYF
TGTGCCAGCACCCCAGGGGGGAACCGGCGGTATTTT
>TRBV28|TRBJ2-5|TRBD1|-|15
CASSSGQGPRETQYF
TGTGCCAGCAGTTCGGGACAGGGACCTAGGGAGACCCAGTACTTC
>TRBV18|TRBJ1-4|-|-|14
CASSPSGKNEKLFF
TGTGCCAGCTCACCTTCCGGGAAAAATGAAAAACTGTTTTTT
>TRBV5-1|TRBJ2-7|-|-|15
CASTPVGGATHEQYF
TGCGCCAGCACCCCGGTCGGCGGTGCTACCCACGAGCAGTACTTC
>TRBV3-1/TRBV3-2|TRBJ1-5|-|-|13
CASSQDLRQPQHF
TGTGCCAGCAGCCAAGATCTACGACAGCCCCAGCATTTT
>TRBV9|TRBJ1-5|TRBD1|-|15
CASSPHGQDNQPQHF
TGTGCCAGCAGCCCCCACGGACAGGACAATCAGCCCCAGCATTTT
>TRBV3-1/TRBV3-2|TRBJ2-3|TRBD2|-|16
CASSQGLAGGTDTQYF
TGTGCCAGCAGCCAAGGACTAGCGGGGGGAACAGATACGCAGTATTTT
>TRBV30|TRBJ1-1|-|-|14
CAQQTRAGGVGAFF
TGTGCCCAGCAGACCCGTGCGGGGGGAGTCGGAGCTTTCTTT
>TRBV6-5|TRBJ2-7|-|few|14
CASRMTELSYEQYF
TGTGCCAGCAGGATGACAGAGCTCTCCTACGAGCAGTACTTC
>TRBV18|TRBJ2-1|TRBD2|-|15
CASSQLSGVYNEQFF
TGTGCCAGCTCTCAACTTAGCGGGGTCTACAATGAGCAGTTCTTC
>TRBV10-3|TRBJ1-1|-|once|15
CAISDPQGLNTEAFF
TGTGCCATCAGTGACCCACAGGGATTGAACACTGAAGCTTTCTTT
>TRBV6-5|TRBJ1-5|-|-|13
CASSMDKAKPQHF
TGTGCCAGCAGTATGGACAAGGCTAAGCCCCAGCATTTT
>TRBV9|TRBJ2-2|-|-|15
CASSVAGLPPGELFF
TGTGCCAGCAGCGTAGCTGGTCTACCTCCCGGGGAGCTGTTTTTT